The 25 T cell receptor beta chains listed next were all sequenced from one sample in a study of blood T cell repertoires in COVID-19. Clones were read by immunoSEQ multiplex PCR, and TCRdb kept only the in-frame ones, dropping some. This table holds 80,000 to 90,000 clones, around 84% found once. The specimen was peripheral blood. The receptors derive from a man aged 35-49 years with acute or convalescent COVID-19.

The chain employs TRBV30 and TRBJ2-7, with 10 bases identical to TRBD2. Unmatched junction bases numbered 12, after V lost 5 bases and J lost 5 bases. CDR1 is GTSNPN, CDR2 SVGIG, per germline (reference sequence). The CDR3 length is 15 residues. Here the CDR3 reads CAWSVNLAGVDEQYF. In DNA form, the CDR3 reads TGTGCCTGGTCTGTAAACCTAGCGGGAGTGGACGAGCAGTACTTC. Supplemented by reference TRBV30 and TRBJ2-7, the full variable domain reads SQTIHQWPATLVQPVGSPLSLECTVEGTSNPNLYWYRQAAGRGLQLLFYSVGIGQISSEVPQNLSASRPQDRQFILSSKKLLLSDSGFYLCAWSVNLAGVDEQYFGPGTRLTVT.

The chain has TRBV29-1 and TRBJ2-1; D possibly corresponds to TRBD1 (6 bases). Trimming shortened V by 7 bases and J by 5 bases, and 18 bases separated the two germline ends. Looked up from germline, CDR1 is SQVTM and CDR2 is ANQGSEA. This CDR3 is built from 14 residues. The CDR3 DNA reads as TGCAGCGGGAAAGCCCCCGGGACACACAATGAGCAGTTCTTC. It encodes CSGKAPGTHNEQFF.

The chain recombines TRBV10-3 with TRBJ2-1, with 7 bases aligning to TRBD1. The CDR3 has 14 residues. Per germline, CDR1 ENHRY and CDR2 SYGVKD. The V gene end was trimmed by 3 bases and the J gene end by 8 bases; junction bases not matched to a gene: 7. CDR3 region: CAISERQGSDEQFF. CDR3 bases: TGTGCCATCAGTGAACGACAGGGTAGCGATGAGCAGTTCTTC.

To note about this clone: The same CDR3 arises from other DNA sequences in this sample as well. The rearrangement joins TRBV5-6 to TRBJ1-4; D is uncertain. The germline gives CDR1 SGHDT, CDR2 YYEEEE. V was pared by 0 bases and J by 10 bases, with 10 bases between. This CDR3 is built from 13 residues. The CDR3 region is CASSLVEDGKLFF. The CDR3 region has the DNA TGTGCCAGCAGCTTGGTGGAGGACGGAAAACTGTTTTTT.

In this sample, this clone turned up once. The CDR3 nucleotides are TGTGCCAGCAGTTATCTAGCGGGGGCGACTACCAATGAGCAGTTCTTC. Its translation: CASSYLAGATTNEQFF. V usage is TRBV3-1 (or the pseudogene TRBV3-2) and J usage is TRBJ2-1; 10 bases are shared with TRBD2. Germline trimming cut 6 bases from V and 6 bases from J; bases unmatched to any gene: 11. This CDR3 region has 16 residues. The germline V gene encodes CDR1 LGHDT and CDR2 YNNKEL (reference sequence).

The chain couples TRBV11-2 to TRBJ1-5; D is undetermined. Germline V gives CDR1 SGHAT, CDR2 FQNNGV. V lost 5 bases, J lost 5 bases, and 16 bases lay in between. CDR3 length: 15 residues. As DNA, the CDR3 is TGTGCCAGCAGCCCTAGGCCAGAGAGCGATCAGCCCCAGCATTTT. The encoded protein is CASSPRPESDQPQHF.

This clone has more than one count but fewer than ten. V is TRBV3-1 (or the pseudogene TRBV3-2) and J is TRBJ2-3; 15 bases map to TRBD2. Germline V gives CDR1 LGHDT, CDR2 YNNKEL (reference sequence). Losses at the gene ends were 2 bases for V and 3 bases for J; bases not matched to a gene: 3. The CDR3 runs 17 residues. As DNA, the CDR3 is TGTGCCAGCAGCCAACGGGGACTAGCGGGAGGAACAGATACGCAGTATTTT. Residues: CASSQRGLAGGTDTQYF.

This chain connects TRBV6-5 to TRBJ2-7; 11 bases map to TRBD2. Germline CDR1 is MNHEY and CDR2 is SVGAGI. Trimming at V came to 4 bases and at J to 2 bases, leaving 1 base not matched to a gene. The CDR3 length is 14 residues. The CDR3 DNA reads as TGTGCCAGCAGTTTTAGCGGGAGGGCCTACGAGCAGTACTTC. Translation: CASSFSGRAYEQYF.

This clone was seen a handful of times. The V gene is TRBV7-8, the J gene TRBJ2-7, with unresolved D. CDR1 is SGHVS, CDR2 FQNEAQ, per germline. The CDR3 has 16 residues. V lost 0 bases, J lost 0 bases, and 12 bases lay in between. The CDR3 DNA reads TGTGCCAGCAGCTTAGCGCTGAGATCCCTCTCCTACGAGCAGTACTTC. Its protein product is CASSLALRSLSYEQYF.

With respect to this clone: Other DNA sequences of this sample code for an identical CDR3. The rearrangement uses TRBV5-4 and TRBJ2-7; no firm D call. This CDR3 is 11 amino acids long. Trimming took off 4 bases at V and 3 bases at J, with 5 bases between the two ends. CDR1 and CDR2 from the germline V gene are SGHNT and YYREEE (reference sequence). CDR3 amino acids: CASSGGYEQYF. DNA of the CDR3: TGTGCCAGCAGCGGCGGCTACGAGCAGTACTTC.

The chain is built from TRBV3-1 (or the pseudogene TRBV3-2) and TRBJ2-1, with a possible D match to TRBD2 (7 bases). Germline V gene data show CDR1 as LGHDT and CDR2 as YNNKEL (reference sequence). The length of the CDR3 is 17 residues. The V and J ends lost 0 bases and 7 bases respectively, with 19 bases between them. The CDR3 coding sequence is TGTGCCAGCAGCCAAGAAATTGGCGGGGGCCCGGAAAATGAGCAGTTCTTC. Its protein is CASSQEIGGGPENEQFF.

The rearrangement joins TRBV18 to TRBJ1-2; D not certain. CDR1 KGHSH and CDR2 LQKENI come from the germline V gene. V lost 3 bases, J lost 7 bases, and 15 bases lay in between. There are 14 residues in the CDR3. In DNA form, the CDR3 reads TGTGCCAGCTCACCTGACAAGCCCCAGATTGGCTACACCTTC. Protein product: CASSPDKPQIGYTF.

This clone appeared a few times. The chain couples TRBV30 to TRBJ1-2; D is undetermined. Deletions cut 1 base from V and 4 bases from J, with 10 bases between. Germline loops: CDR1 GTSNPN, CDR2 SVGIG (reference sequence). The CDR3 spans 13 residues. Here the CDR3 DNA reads TGTGCCTGGAGTGGCCTGAGTACCTATGGCTACACCTTC. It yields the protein CAWSGLSTYGYTF. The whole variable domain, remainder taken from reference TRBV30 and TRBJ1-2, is SQTIHQWPATLVQPVGSPLSLECTVEGTSNPNLYWYRQAAGRGLQLLFYSVGIGQISSEVPQNLSASRPQDRQFILSSKKLLLSDSGFYLCAWSGLSTYGYTFGSGTRLTVV.

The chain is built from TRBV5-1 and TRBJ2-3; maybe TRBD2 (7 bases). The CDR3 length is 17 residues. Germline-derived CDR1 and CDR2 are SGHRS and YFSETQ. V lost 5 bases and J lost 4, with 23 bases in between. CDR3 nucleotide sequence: TGCGCCAGCAGTGGCGGGGGCGCGCGGAGTTGGGCAGATACGCAGTATTTT. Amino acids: CASSGGGARSWADTQYF.

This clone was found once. The CDR3 loop is CASSSSAGVDYNEQFF. DNA of the CDR3: TGTGCCAGCAGCTCTTCAGCGGGAGTGGACTACAATGAGCAGTTCTTC. The V call is TRBV11-3, the J call TRBJ2-1, with TRBD2 identical over 8 bases. J was trimmed by 3 bases and V by 4 bases; bases with no gene match: 8. CDR1 is SGHNT and CDR2 is YENEEA in the germline V gene. This CDR3 spans 16 amino acids.

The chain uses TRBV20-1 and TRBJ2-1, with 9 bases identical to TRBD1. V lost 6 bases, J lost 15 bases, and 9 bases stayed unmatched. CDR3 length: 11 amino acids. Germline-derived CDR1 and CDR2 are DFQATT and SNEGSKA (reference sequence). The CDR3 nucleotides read TGCAGTGCCCCGGGACAGGGACGTCGGTTCTTC. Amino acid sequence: CSAPGQGRRFF.

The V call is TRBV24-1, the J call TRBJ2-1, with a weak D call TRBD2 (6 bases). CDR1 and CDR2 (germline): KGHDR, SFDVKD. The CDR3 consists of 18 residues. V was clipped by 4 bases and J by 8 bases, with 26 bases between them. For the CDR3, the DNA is TGTGCCACCAGTGACCAGGAGGGTCGGGGGTTCGGTGTGTATGAGCAGTTCTTC. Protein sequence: CATSDQEGRGFGVYEQFF.

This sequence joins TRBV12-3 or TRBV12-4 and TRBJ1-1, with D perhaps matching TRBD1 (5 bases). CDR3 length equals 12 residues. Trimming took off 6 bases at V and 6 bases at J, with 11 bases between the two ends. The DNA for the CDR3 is TGTGCCAGCAGCTTGACAGCTTCTGAAGCTTTCTTT. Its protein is CASSLTASEAFF.

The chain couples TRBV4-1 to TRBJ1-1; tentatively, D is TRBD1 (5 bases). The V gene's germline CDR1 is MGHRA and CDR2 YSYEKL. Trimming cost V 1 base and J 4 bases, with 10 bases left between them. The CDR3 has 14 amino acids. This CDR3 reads CASSQARVGTEAFF. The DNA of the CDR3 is TGCGCCAGCAGCCAAGCCAGGGTTGGCACTGAAGCTTTCTTT.

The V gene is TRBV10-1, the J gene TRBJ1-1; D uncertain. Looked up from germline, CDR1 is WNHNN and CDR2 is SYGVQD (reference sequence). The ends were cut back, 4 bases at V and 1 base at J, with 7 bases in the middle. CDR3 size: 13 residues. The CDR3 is CASSVYGNTEAFF. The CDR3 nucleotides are TGCGCCAGCAGTGTTTACGGGAACACTGAAGCTTTCTTT.

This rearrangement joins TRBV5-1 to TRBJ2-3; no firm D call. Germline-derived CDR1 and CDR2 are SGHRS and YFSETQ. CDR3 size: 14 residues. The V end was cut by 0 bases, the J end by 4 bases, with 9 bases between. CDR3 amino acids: CASSLELVADTQYF. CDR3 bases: TGCGCCAGCAGCTTGGAGCTAGTGGCAGATACGCAGTATTTT.

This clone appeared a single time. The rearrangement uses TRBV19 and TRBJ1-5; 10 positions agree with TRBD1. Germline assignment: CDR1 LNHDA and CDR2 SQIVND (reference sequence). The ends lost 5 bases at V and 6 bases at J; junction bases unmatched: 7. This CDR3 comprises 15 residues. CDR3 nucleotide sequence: TGTGCCAGTAGTCCGAGGACAGGGGGTTTTCAGCCCCAGCATTTT. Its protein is CASSPRTGGFQPQHF.

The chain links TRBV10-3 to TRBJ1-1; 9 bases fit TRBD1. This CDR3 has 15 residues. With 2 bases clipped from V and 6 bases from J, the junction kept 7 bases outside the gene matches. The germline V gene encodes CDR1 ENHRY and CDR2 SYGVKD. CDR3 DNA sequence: TGTGCCATCAGTGAGGGAACAGGGGGCATATCTGAAGCTTTCTTT. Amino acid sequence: CAISEGTGGISEAFF.

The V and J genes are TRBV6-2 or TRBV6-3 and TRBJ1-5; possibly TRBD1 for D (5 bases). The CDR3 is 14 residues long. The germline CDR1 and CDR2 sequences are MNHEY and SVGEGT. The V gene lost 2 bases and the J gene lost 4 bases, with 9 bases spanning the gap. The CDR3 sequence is CASSYATVNQPQHF. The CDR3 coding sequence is TGTGCCAGCAGTTACGCGACAGTTAATCAGCCCCAGCATTTT.

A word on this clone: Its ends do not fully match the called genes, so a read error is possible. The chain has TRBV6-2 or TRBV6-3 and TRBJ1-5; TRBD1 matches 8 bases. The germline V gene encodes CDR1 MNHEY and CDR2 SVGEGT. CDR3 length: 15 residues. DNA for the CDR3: TGTGCCAGCAGCCTGACAGGGGCTAGCGATCAGCCCCAGCATTTT. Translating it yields CASSLTGASDQPQHF.